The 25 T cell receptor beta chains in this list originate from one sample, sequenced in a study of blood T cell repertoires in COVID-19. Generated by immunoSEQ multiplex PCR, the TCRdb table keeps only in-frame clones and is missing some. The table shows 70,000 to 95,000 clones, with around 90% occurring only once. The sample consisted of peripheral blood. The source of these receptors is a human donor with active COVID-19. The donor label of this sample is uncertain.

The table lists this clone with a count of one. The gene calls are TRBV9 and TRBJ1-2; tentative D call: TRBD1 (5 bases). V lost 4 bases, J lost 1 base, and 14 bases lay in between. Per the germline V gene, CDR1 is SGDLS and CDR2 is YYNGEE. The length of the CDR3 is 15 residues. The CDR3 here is CASSPLPDSNYGYTF. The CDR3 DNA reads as TGTGCCAGCAGCCCCCTCCCCGACAGTAACTATGGCTACACCTTC.

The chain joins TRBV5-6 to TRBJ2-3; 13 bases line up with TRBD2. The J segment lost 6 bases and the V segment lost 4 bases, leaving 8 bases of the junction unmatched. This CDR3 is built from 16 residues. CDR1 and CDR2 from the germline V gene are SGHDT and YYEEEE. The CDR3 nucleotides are TGTGCCAGCAGCGGAATGACTAGCGGGAGGCCGGATACGCAGTATTTT. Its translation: CASSGMTSGRPDTQYF.

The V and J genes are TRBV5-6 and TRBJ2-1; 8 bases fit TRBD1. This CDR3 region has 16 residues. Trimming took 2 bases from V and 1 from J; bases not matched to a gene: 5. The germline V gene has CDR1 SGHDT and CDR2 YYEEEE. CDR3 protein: CASSLTGGLSYNEQFF. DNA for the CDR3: TGTGCCAGCAGCTTAACAGGGGGGCTTTCCTACAATGAGCAGTTCTTC.

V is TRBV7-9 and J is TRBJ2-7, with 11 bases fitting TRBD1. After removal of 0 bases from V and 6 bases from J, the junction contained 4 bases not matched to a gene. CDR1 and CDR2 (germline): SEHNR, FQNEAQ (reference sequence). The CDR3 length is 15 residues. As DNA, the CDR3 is TGTGCCAGCAGCTTAGCCGGGACAGGGGGACTCGAGCAGTACTTC. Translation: CASSLAGTGGLEQYF.

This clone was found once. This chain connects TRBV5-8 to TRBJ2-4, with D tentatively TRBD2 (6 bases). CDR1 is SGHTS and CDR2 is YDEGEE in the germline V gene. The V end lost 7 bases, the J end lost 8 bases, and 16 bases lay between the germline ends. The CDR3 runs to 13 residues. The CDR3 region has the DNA TGTGCCAGCGCTGGAGGGTATGGGGACATTCAGTACTTC. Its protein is CASAGGYGDIQYF.

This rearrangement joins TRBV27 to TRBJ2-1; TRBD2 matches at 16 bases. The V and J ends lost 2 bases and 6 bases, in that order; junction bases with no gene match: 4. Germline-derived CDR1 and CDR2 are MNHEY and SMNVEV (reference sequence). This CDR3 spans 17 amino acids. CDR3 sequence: CASSLQGLAGGPNEQFF. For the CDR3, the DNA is TGTGCCAGCAGTTTACAGGGACTAGCGGGGGGGCCCAATGAGCAGTTCTTC.

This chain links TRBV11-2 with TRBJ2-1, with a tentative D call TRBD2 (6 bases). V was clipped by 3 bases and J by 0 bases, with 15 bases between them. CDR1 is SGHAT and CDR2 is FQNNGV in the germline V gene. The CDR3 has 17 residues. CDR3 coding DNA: TGTGCCAGCAGCTTTCTCGCGGGGTTTACCTCCTACAATGAGCAGTTCTTC. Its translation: CASSFLAGFTSYNEQFF.

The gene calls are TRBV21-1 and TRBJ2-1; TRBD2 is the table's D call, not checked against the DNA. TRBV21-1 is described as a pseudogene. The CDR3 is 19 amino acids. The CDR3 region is CASSKASGLAGGSRNEQFF. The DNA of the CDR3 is TGTGCCAGCAGCAAAGCCTCCGGACTAGCGGGGGGATCTCGCAATGAGCAGTTCTTC.

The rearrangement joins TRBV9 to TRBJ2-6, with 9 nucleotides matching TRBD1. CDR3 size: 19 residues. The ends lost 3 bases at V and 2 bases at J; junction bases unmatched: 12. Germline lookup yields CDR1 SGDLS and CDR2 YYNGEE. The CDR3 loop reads CASSERTGAISAGANVLTF. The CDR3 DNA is TGTGCCAGCAGCGAACGGACAGGGGCAATCTCGGCTGGGGCCAACGTCCTGACTTTC.

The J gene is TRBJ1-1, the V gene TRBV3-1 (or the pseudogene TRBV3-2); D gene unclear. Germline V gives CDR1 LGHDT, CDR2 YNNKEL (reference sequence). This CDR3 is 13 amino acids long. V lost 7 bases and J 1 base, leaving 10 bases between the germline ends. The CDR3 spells CASTRGRNTEAFF. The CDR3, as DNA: TGTGCCAGCACCCGAGGGAGGAACACTGAAGCTTTCTTT.

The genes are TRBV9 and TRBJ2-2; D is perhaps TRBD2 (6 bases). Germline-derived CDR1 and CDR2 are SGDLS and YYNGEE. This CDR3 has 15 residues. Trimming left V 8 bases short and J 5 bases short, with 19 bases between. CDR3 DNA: TGTGCCAGTTCCCCCTGGGCAGGGAGGACCGGGGAGCTGTTTTTT. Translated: CASSPWAGRTGELFF.

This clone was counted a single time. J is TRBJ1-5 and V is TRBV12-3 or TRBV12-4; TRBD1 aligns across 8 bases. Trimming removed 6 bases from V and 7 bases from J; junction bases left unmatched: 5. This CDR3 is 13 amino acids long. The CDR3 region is CASRGQAGQPQHF. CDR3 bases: TGTGCCAGCAGGGGACAGGCGGGCCAGCCCCAGCATTTT.

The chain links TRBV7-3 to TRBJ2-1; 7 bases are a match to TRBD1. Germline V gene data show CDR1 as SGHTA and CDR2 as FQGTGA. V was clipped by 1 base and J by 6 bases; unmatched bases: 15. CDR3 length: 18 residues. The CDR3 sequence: CASSLIRSGTDPSNEQFF. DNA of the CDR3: TGTGCCAGCAGCTTAATTAGATCCGGGACAGACCCTTCCAATGAGCAGTTCTTC.

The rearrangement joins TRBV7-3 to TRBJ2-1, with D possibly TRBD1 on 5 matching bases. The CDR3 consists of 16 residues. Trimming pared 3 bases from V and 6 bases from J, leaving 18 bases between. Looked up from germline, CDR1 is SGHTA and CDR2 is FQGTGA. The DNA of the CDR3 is TGTGCCAGCAGCTTCGGTCCCGTTGAGACAGCCAATGAGCAGTTCTTC. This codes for CASSFGPVETANEQFF.

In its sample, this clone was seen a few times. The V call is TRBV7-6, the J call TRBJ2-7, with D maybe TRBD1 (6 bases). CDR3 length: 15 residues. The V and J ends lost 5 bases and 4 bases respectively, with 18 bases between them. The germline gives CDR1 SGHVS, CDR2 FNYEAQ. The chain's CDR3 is CASSARPQGDYEQYF. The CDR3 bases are TGTGCCAGCAGCGCCCGGCCACAGGGAGATTACGAGCAGTACTTC.

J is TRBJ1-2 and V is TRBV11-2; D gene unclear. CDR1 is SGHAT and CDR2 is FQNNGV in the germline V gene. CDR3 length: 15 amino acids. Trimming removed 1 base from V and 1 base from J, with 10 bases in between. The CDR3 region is CASSLVVAGNYGYTF. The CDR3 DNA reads TGTGCCAGCAGCTTAGTCGTGGCTGGTAACTATGGCTACACCTTC.

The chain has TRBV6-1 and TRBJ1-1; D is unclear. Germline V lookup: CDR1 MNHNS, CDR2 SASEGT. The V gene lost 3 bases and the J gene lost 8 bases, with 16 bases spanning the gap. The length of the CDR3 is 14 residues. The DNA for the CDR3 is TGTGCCAGCAGTGATGGTCTGGGCGCGCTAGAAGCTTTCTTT. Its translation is CASSDGLGALEAFF.

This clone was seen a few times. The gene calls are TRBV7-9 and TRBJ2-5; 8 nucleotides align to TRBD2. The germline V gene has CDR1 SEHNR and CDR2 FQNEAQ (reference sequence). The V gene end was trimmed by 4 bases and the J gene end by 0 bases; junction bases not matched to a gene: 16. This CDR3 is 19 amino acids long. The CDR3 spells CASSSAGTRFPSNQETQYF. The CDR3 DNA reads TGTGCCAGCAGCTCGGCCGGGACTAGATTCCCTAGCAACCAAGAGACCCAGTACTTC.

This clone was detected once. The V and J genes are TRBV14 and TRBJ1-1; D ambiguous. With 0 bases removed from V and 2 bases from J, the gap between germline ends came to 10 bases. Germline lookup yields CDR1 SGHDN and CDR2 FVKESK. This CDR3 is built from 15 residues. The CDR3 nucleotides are TGTGCCAGCAGCCAAGATGGCCGATCAAACACTGAAGCTTTCTTT. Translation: CASSQDGRSNTEAFF.

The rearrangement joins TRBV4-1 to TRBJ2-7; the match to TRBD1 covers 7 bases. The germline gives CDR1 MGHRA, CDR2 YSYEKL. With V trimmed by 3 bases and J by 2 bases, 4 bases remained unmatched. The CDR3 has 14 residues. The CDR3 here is CASSHQTGTYEQYF. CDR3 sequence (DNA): TGCGCCAGCAGCCACCAGACAGGGACCTACGAGCAGTACTTC.

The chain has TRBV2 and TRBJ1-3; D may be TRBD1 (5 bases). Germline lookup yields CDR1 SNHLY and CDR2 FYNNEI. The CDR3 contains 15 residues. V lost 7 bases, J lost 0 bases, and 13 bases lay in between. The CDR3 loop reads CASKVDSHSGNTIYF. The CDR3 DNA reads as TGTGCCAGCAAAGTTGACAGCCACTCTGGAAACACCATATATTTT.

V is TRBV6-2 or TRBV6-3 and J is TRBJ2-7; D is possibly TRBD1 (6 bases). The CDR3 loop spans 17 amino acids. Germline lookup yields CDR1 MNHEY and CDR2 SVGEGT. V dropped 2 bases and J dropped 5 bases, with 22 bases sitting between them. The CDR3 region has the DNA TGTGCCAGCAGTTACCGCTCAGGGGTCGTGCGGTGGGACGAGCAGTACTTC. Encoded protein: CASSYRSGVVRWDEQYF.

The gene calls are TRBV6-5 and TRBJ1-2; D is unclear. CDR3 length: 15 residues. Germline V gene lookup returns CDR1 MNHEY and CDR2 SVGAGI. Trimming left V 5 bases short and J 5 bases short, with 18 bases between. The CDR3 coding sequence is TGTGCCAGCAGTAAATCGGCGACGGCGGTGTATGGCTACACCTTC. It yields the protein CASSKSATAVYGYTF.

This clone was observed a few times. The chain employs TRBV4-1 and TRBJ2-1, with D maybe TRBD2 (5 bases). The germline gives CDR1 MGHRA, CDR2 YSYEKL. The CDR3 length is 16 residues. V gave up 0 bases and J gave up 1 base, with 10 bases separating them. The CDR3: CASSQELGGSYNEQFF. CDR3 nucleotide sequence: TGCGCCAGCAGCCAAGAGCTGGGCGGGTCCTACAATGAGCAGTTCTTC.

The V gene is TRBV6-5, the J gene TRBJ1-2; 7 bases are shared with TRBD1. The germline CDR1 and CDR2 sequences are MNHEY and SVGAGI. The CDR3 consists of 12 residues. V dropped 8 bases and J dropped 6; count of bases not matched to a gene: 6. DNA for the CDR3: TGTGCCAGCCGGACAGGAAGGCATGGCTACACCTTC. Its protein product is CASRTGRHGYTF.